The sequence of this TCR beta chain was determined in a study of T cell changes during pregnancy in multiple sclerosis. Assay: immunoSEQ multiplex PCR; the TCRdb copy retains only in-frame clones and omits some. The data show fewer than 140,000 clones, just under 95% seen once. The CDR3 is 17 amino acids. J lost 4 bases, V lost 6 bases, and 12 bases had no gene match. CDR1 LNHDA and CDR2 SQIVND come from the germline V gene (reference sequence). V and J are TRBV19 and TRBJ1-6; TRBD1 aligns across 7 bases. The sequence derives from a female donor with multiple sclerosis, enrolled in a pregnancy study. The sample was peripheral blood, taken after pregnancy. Here the CDR3 reads CASSLRPGTDYNSPLHF. In nucleotides, the CDR3 is TGTGCCAGTAGCCTCCGGCCCGGGACAGATTATAATTCACCCCTCCACTTT.